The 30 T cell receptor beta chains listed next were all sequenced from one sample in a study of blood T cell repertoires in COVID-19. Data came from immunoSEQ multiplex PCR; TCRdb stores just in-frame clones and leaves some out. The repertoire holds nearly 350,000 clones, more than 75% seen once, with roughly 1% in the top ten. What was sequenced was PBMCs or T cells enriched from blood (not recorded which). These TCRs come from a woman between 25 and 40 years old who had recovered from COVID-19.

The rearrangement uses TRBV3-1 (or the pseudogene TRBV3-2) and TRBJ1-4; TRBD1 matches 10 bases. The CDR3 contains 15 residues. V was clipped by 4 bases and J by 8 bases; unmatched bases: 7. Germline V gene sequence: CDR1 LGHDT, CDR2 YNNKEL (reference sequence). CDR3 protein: CASSRLGQGSEKLFF. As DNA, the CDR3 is TGTGCCAGCAGCCGTTTGGGACAGGGGAGCGAAAAACTGTTTTTT.

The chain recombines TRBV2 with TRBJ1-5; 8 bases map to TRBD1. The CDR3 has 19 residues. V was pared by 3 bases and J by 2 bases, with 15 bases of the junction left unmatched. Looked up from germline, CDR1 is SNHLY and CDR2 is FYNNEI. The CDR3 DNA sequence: TGTGCCAGCAGTGAGAGACGACAGGGGAGTTTTAGTGGCAATCAGCCCCAGCATTTT. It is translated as CASSERRQGSFSGNQPQHF.

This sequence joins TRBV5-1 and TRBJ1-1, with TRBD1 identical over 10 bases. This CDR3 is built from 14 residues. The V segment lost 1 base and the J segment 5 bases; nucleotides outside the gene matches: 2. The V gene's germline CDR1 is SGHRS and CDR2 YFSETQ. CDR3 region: CASSLWTGGTEAFF. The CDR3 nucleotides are TGCGCCAGCAGCTTGTGGACAGGGGGTACTGAAGCTTTCTTT.

CDR3 DNA sequence: TGTGCCAGCAGTTACTCGGGTTGGGGGGGCGCTTACGAGCAGTACTTC. This encodes CASSYSGWGGAYEQYF. The V call is TRBV6-5, the J call TRBJ2-7; D is possibly TRBD2 (7 bases). This CDR3 contains 16 residues. The V end lost 0 bases, the J end lost 4 bases, and 16 bases lay between the germline ends. The germline V gene encodes CDR1 MNHEY and CDR2 SVGAGI.

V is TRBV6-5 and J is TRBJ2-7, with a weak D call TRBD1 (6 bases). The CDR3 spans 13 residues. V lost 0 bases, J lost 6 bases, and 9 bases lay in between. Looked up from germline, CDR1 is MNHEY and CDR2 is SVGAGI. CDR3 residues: CASSYSIGGEQYF. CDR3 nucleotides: TGTGCCAGCAGTTACTCGATAGGGGGCGAGCAGTACTTC.

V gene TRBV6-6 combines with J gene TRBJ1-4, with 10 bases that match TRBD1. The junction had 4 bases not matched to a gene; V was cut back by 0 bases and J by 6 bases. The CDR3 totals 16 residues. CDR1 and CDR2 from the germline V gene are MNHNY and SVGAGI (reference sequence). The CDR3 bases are TGTGCCAGCAGTTACTCCCCGGGGACAGGGGATGAAAAACTGTTTTTT. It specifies CASSYSPGTGDEKLFF.

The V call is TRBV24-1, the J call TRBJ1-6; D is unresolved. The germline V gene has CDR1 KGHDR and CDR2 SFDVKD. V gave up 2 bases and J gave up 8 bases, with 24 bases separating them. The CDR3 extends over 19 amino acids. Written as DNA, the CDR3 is TGTGCCACCAGTGATTCCCTATCATCCGACACCACGAGGGATTCACCCCTCCACTTT. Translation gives CATSDSLSSDTTRDSPLHF.

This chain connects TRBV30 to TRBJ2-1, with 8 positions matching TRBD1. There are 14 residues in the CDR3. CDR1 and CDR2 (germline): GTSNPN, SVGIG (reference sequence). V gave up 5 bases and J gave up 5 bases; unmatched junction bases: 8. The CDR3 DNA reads TGTGCCTGGGACAGGGGAGGTGGGAACAATGAGCAGTTCTTC. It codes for CAWDRGGGNNEQFF.

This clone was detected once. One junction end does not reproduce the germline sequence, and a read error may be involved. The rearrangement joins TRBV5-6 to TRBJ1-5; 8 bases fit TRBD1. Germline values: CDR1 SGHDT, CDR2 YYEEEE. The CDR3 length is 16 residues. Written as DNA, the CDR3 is TGTGCCAGCAGCTTGGCCGGGGGACAGGCTAATCAACCCCAGCATTTT. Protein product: CASSLAGGQANQPQHF.

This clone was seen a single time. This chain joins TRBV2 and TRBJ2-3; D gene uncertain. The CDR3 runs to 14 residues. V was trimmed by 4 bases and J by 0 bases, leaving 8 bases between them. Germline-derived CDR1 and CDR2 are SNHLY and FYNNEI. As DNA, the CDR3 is TGTGCCAGCAGTGGAGCCGTAAGCACAGATACGCAGTATTTT. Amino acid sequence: CASSGAVSTDTQYF.

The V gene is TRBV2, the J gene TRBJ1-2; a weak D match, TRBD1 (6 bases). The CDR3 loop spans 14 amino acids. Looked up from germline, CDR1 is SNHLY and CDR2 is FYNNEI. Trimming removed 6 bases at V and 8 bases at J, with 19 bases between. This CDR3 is CASSPGTPRQGYTF. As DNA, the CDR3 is TGTGCCAGCAGCCCCGGGACACCGCGTCAGGGCTACACCTTC.

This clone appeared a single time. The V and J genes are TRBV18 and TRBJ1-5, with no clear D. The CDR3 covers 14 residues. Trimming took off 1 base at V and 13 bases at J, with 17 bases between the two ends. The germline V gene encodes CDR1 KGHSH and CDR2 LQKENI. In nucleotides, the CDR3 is TGTGCCAGCTCACCACGACTAGACGATCAACTTCAGCATTTT. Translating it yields CASSPRLDDQLQHF.

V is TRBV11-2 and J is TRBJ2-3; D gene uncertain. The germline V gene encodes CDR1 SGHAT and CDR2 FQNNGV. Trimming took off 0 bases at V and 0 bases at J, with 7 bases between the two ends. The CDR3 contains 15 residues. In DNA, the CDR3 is TGTGCCAGCAGCTTAGATCCCACTAGCACAGATACGCAGTATTTT. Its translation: CASSLDPTSTDTQYF.

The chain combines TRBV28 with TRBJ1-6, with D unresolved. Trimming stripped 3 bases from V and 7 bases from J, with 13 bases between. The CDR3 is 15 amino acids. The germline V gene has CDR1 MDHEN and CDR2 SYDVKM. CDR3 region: CASSLRPGTNSPLHF. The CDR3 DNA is TGTGCCAGCAGTTTGAGGCCCGGCACCAATTCACCCCTCCACTTT.

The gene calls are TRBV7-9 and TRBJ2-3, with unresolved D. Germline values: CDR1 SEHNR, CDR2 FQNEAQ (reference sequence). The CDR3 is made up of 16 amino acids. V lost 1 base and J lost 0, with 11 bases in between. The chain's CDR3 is CASSLVSRSSTDTQYF. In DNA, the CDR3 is TGTGCCAGCAGCTTAGTTTCCAGATCTAGCACAGATACGCAGTATTTT. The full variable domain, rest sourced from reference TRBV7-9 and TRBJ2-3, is DTGVSQNPRHKITKRGQNVTFRCDPISEHNRLYWYRQTLGQGPEFLTYFQNEAQLEKSRLLSDRFSAERPKGSFSTLEIQRTEQGDSAMYLCASSLVSRSSTDTQYFGPGTRLTVL.

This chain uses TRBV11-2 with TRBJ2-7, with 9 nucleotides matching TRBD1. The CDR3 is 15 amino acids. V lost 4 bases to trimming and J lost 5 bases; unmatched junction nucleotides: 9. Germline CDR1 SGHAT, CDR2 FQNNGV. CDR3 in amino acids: CASSYRTGDPHEQYF. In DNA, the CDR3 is TGTGCCAGCAGCTACAGGACAGGGGACCCCCACGAGCAGTACTTC.

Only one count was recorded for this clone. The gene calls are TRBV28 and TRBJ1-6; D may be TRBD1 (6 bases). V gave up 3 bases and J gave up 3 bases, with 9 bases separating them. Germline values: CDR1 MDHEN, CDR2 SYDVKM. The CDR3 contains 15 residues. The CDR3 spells CASSFPDSYNSPLHF. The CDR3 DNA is TGTGCCAGCAGTTTTCCGGACAGCTATAATTCACCCCTCCACTTT.

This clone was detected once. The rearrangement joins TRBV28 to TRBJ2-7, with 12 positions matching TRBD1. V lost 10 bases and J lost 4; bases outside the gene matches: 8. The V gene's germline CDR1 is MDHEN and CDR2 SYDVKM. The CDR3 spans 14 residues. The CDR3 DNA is TGTGCCATCTCGGGACAGGGGGCTCTGTACGAGCAGTACTTC. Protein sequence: CAISGQGALYEQYF.

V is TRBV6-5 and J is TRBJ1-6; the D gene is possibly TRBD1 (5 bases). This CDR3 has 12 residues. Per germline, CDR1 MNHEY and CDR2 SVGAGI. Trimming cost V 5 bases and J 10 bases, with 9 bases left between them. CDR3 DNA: TGTGCCAGCAGTACCCGGGGGTCACCCCTCCACTTT. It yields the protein CASSTRGSPLHF.

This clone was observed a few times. The CDR3 bases are TGTGCCAGCAGTGCATCAACGGGTCGCTATAATTCACCCCTCCACTTT. It translates to CASSASTGRYNSPLHF. The V gene is TRBV27, the J gene TRBJ1-6; D not resolved. The CDR3 consists of 16 residues. V was cut by 5 bases and J by 3 bases, with 14 bases left in between. Germline V gives CDR1 MNHEY, CDR2 SMNVEV (reference sequence).

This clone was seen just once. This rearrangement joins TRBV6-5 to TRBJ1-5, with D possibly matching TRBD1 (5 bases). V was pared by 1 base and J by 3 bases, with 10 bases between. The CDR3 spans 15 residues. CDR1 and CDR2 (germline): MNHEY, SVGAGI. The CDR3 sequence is CASSYWTPDNQPQHF. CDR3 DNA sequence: TGTGCCAGCAGTTACTGGACACCAGACAATCAGCCCCAGCATTTT.

The CDR3 DNA reads TGTGCCAGCAGCTTCTACAGGGGCCAGCCCCAGCATTTT. This translates into CASSFYRGQPQHF. The chain recombines TRBV7-2 with TRBJ1-5; 7 positions match TRBD1. This CDR3 is built from 13 residues. The germline V gene has CDR1 SGHTA and CDR2 FQGNSA. Trimming at V came to 3 bases and at J to 7 bases, leaving 3 bases not matched to a gene.

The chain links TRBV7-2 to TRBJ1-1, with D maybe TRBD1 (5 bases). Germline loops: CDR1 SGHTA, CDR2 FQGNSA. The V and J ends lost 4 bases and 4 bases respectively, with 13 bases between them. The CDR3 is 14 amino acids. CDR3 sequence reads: CASSYWAGRTEAFF. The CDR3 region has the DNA TGTGCCAGCAGCTATTGGGCAGGGCGCACTGAAGCTTTCTTT.

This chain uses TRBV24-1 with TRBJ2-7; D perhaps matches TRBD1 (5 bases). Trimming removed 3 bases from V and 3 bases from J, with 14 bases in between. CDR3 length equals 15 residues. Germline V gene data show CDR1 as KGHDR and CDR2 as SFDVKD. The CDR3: CATSDPRGRDYEQYF. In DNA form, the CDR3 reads TGTGCCACCAGTGATCCGCGTGGCAGGGACTACGAGCAGTACTTC.

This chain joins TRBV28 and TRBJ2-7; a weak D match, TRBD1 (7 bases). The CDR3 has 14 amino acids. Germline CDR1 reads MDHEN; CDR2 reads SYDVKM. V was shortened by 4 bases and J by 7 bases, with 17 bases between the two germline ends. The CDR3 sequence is CASSSIGGTDEQYF. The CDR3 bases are TGTGCCAGCAGTTCAATTGGGGGGACAGATGAGCAGTACTTC.

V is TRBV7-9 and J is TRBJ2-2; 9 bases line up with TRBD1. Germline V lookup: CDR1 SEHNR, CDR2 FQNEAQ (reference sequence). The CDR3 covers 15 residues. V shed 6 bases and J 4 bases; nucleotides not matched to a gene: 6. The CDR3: CASRPGQGTTGELFF. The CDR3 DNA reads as TGTGCCAGCAGACCCGGACAGGGGACCACCGGGGAGCTGTTTTTT.

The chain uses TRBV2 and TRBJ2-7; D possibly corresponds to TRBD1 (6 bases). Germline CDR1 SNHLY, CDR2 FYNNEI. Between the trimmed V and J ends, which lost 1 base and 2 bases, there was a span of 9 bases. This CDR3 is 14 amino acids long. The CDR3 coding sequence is TGTGCCAGCAGTGAAGGGGGGCTCCCCTACGAGCAGTACTTC. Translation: CASSEGGLPYEQYF.

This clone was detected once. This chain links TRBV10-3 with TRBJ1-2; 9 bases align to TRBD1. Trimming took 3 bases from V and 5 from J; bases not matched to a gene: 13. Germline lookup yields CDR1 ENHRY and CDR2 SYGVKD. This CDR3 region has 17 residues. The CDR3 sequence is CAISDRGQGIGWYGYTF. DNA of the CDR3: TGTGCCATCAGTGACCGAGGACAGGGGATCGGCTGGTATGGCTACACCTTC.

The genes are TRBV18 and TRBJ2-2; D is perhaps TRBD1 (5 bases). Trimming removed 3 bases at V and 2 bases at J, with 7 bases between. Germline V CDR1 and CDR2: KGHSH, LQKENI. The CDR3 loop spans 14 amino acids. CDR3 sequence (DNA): TGTGCCAGCTCACCGGACAAAAACACCGGGGAGCTGTTTTTT. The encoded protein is CASSPDKNTGELFF.

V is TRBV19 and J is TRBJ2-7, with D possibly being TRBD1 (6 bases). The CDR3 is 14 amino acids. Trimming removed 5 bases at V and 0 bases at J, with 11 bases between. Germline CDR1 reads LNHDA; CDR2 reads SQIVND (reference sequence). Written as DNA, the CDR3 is TGTGCCAGTAGTGGACAGTCAAGCTCCTACGAGCAGTACTTC. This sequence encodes CASSGQSSSYEQYF.